This TCR beta chain derives from a study of cytomegalovirus exposure and HLA in healthy donors. It was with 60 Vbeta and 13 Jbeta primers that the PCR ran. Measured with immunoSEQ multiplex PCR; TCRdb has only the in-frame clones, and not every one. The repertoire holds hundreds of thousands of clones, with 77% as singletons. Germline lookup yields CDR1 SQVTM and CDR2 ANQGSEA. V was pared by 7 bases and J by 2 bases, with 14 bases between. The CDR3 extends over 14 amino acids. The sequence was collected from a woman aged 55-70 years in good health and CMV-seropositive. This chain uses TRBV29-1 with TRBJ2-2, with a weak D call TRBD2 (6 bases). The sample was PBMCs. CDR3 amino acids: CSALGGTNTGELFF. CDR3 nucleotides: TGCAGCGCGCTCGGCGGGACTAACACCGGGGAGCTGTTTTTT.